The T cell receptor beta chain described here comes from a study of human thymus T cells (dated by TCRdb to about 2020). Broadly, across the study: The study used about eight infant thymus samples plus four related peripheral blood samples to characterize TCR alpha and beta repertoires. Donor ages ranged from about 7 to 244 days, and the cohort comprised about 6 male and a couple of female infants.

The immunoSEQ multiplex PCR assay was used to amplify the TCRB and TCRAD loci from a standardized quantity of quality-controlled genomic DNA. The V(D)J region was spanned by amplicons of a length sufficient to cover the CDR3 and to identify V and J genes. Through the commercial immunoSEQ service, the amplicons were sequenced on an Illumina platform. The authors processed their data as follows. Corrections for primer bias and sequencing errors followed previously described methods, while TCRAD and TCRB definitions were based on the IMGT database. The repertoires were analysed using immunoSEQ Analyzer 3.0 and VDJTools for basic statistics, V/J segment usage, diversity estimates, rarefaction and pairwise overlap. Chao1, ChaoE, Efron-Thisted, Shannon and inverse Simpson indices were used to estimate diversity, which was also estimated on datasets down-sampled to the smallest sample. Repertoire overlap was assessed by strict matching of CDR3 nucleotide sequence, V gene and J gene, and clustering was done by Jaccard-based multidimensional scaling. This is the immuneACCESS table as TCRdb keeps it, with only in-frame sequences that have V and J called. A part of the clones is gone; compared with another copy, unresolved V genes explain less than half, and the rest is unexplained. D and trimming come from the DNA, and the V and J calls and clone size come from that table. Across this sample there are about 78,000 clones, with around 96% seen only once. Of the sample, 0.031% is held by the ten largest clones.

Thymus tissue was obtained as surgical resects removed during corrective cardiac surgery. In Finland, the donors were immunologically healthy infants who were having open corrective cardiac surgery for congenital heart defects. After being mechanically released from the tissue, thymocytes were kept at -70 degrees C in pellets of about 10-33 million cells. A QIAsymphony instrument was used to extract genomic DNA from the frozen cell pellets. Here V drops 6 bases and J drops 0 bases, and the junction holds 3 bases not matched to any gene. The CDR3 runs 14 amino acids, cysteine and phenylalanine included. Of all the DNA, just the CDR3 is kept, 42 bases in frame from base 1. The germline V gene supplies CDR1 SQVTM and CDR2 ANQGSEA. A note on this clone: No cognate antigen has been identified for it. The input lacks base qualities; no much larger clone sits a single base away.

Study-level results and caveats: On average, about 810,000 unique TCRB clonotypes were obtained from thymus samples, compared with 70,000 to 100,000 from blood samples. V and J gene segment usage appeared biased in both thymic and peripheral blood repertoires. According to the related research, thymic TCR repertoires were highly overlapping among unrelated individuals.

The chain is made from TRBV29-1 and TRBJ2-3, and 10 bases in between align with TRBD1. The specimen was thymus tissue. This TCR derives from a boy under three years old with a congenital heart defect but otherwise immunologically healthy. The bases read TGCAGCGTCCCGGGACAGGGGAGCACAGATACGCAGTATTTT. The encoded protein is CSVPGQGSTDTQYF.